These 3 T cell receptor beta chains were all obtained from the same sample, sequenced in a study of OX40 agonist ivuxolimab in advanced cancers. Libraries were prepared by immunoSEQ multiplex PCR; TCRdb keeps only in-frame clonotypes and omits some of them. The sample records approximately 61,000 clones, about 80% being singletons. The sequenced sample was CD4+ or CD8+ T cells sorted from blood, obtained in a trial of the OX40 agonist ivuxolimab. The receptors here all came from an adult with an advanced solid tumor such as melanoma, head and neck, liver or kidney cancer.

V is TRBV13 and J is TRBJ2-3; D is uncertain. Trimming removed 5 bases at V and 2 bases at J, with 2 bases between. The CDR3 is 11 residues long. Per germline, CDR1 PRHDT and CDR2 FYEKMQ (reference sequence). CDR3 bases: TGTGCCAGCAGCATCACAGATACGCAGTATTTT. Residues: CASSITDTQYF.

This clone is termed medium-sized. Other DNA sequences in the sample encode the same CDR3. The genes are TRBV11-2 and TRBJ1-1; D not certain. V dropped 1 base and J dropped 1 base, with 7 bases sitting between them. This CDR3 is 14 amino acids long. Germline assignment: CDR1 SGHAT and CDR2 FQNNGV. CDR3 DNA: TGTGCCAGCAGCTTAGCTGGCCAGAACACTGAAGCTTTCTTT. Protein: CASSLAGQNTEAFF.

This clone was counted once. The CDR3 region has the DNA TGCGCCAGCAGCTCGACAGGTATTACCTACGAGCAGTACTTC. Amino acid sequence: CASSSTGITYEQYF. The chain couples TRBV5-1 to TRBJ2-7; D is perhaps TRBD1 (6 bases). From germline, CDR1 is SGHRS and CDR2 YFSETQ. The CDR3 runs 14 residues. V was trimmed by 3 bases and J by 2 bases, leaving 12 bases between them.